This TCR beta chain was identified in a study of beta chain features in type 1 diabetes. About the research overall: Age, gender, cell numbers and subset yield matched between patients and controls.

Investigators reverse transcribed all isolated RNA, so they sequenced expressed TCRB transcripts. Some clones are missing from TCRdb's copy, which holds only in-frame ones; the method was immunoSEQ multiplex PCR. The sample has 350,000 to 450,000 clones; over 13% are singletons. The CDR3 is 14 amino acids. Germline V gene lookup returns CDR1 MRHNA and CDR2 SNTAGT. The germline V and J ends were trimmed by 5 bases and 3 bases, with 11 bases remaining between them. The V call is TRBV6-4, the J call TRBJ1-5; D is undetermined. The TCR was taken from a woman younger than 30 in good health. Sequencing was done on a sample of naive CD4+ T cells from blood. This CDR3 is CASSPIGPNQPQHF. DNA for the CDR3: TGTGCCAGCAGTCCCATTGGCCCCAATCAGCCCCAGCATTTT.